This entry describes one TCR beta chain. This sample is part of a study of CD8 T cells in Susac syndrome. Negative isolation yielded the CD8+ and CD4+ T cells, while FACS enriched the TEMRA cells. An amount of RNA that ranged from roughly 0.5 to 1 ug was reverse transcribed with random hexamers. The authors amplified TCR beta CDR3 across 54 Vbeta and 13 Jbeta using immunoSEQ multiplex PCR. From the immunoSEQ multiplex PCR reads, TCRdb called clonotypes with MiXCR, one entry per CDR3 protein. The sample consists of some 95,000 distinct CDR3 sequences, approximately 95% of them appearing once. Source material: CD8+ T cells from PBMCs. This sequence originates from a human donor in good health.

CDR3 in amino acids: CASSSDETGTSYDEQFF. Written as DNA, the CDR3 is TGCGCCAGCAGCTCGGATGAAACCGGGACTAGTTATGATGAGCAGTTCTTC. V and J are TRBV5-1 and TRBJ2-1, with TRBD2 identical over 8 bases. Germline V gene data show CDR1 as SGHRS and CDR2 as YFSETQ. The CDR3 spans 17 residues. V lost 3 bases to trimming and J lost 8 bases; unmatched junction nucleotides: 16.